These 13 T cell receptor beta chains originate from one sample sequenced in a study of HIV-infected patients and healthy controls. cDNA was made from roughly 500 ng RNA using alpha and beta constant primers. Each of the alpha and beta chains got its own library through chain-specific third strand synthesis with indices. MiXCR, run by TCRdb on the 5' RACE reads, gives a single entry per CDR3 protein. This repertoire shows 4,400 or so distinct CDR3 sequences, under 8.5% found once; its top ten account for around 30%. No cell fractionation was done, so the repertoire covers all unsorted peripheral blood T cells. The sample was blood, taken before antiretroviral therapy. Receptor source: an adult with HIV infection.

In its sample, this clonotype ranks as medium-sized. J is TRBJ1-5 and V is TRBV3-1; no clear D gene. V was clipped by 0 bases and J by 5 bases, with 11 bases between them. There are 15 residues in the CDR3. Per the germline V gene, CDR1 is LGHDT and CDR2 is YNNKEL (reference sequence). The CDR3, as DNA: TGTGCCAGCAGCCAAGATATTGGAGACGATCAGCCCCAGCATTTT. Its translation: CASSQDIGDDQPQHF.

In its sample, this clonotype was seen many times. This chain connects TRBV5-1 to TRBJ1-4; no reliable D call. V lost 0 bases and J lost 4, with 10 bases in between. The CDR3 is 15 residues long. Germline CDR1 and CDR2: SGHRS and YFSETQ. CDR3 bases: TGCGCCAGCAGCTTGGGATCAGGTCATAATGAAAAACTGTTTTTT. Translating gives CASSLGSGHNEKLFF.

Written as DNA, the CDR3 is TGTGCCATCAAAAGTGGGGGAGGGATGGGCTACGAGCAGTACTTC. Amino acid sequence: CAIKSGGGMGYEQYF. This chain uses TRBV15 with TRBJ2-7; 7 bases map to TRBD2. The CDR3 spans 15 residues. The V and J ends lost 10 bases and 3 bases, in that order; junction bases with no gene match: 15. Germline CDR1 is LNHNV and CDR2 is YYDKDF (reference sequence).

This clonotype showed up many times. V and J are TRBV30 and TRBJ1-1, with 7 bases that match TRBD1. The CDR3 has 13 amino acids. Looked up from germline, CDR1 is GTSNPN and CDR2 is SVGIG (reference sequence). J was trimmed by 5 bases and V by 4 bases; bases with no gene match: 7. CDR3 coding DNA: TGTGCCTGGATCCGAGACAGGGATACTGAAGCTTTCTTT. It yields the protein CAWIRDRDTEAFF.

The V call is TRBV7-3, the J call TRBJ1-1, with a tentative D call TRBD1 (5 bases). The CDR3 is 18 residues long. CDR1 and CDR2 (germline): SGHTA, FQGTGA. V lost 5 bases and J 5 bases, leaving 27 bases between the germline ends. CDR3 region: CASSKPQAPVGLRTEAFF. The CDR3, as DNA: TGTGCCAGCAGCAAACCACAGGCTCCGGTTGGGTTGCGGACTGAAGCTTTCTTT.

In this sample, this clonotype is medium-sized (0.01 to 0.1%). V and J are TRBV27 and TRBJ2-1; a possible D gene is TRBD2 (6 bases). V gave up 6 bases and J gave up 4 bases, with 13 bases separating them. The germline V gene has CDR1 MNHEY and CDR2 SMNVEV (reference sequence). This CDR3 is 14 amino acids long. CDR3 sequence: CASSPGLIYNEQFF. Here the CDR3 DNA reads TGTGCCAGCAGCCCGGGACTGATTTACAATGAGCAGTTCTTC.

By sample share, this clonotype is medium-sized. This chain connects TRBV11-1 to TRBJ1-1; D gene ambiguous. Trimming shortened V by 5 bases and J by 4 bases, and 17 bases separated the two germline ends. Per germline, CDR1 SGHAT and CDR2 FQDESV (reference sequence). The CDR3 has 15 amino acids. The CDR3 loop is CASSPRIGWGTEAFF. The CDR3 coding sequence is TGTGCCAGCAGCCCTCGAATTGGGTGGGGCACTGAAGCTTTCTTT.

By share of the sample, this clonotype is medium-sized. The chain carries TRBV5-1 and TRBJ2-7; D is ambiguous. CDR1 SGHRS and CDR2 YFSETQ come from the germline V gene. The CDR3 is 13 amino acids. V was trimmed by 4 bases and J by 4 bases, leaving 12 bases between them. Here the CDR3 reads CASSPEGLYEQYF. CDR3 nucleotide sequence: TGCGCCAGCAGCCCCGAAGGGCTATACGAGCAGTACTTC.

This clonotype was counted only a few times. The chain is built from TRBV10-3 and TRBJ1-1; the match to TRBD1 covers 8 bases. This CDR3 region has 15 residues. Germline CDR1 and CDR2: ENHRY and SYGVKD. The trim removed 4 bases at V and 2 bases at J, leaving 6 bases unmatched. The CDR3 bases are TGTGCCATCAGTGCGTCGGACAGGGATAACACTGAAGCTTTCTTT. This codes for CAISASDRDNTEAFF.

There are many counts of this clonotype. A read error may account for a junction end that differs from germline. This chain connects TRBV7-7 to TRBJ2-1; D possibly corresponds to TRBD2 (7 bases). This CDR3 contains 16 residues. Germline CDR1 reads SSHAT; CDR2 reads FNYEAQ (reference sequence). This CDR3 is CASSLEGGSSYNEQFF. In nucleotides, the CDR3 is TGTGCTAGCAGCTTAGAGGGGGGGAGCTCCTACAATGAGCAGTTCTTC.

By share of the sample, this clonotype is medium-sized. J is TRBJ1-5 and V is TRBV5-5, with D unresolved. Trimming shortened V by 1 base and J by 1 base, and 9 bases separated the two germline ends. CDR1 is SGHKS and CDR2 is YYEKEE in the germline V gene (reference sequence). The CDR3 contains 15 residues. The CDR3 sequence: CASSLLGESNQPQHF. The CDR3 coding sequence is TGTGCCAGCAGCTTGCTGGGAGAGAGCAATCAGCCCCAGCATTTT. Looking up the rest from reference TRBV5-5 and TRBJ1-5 gives the full variable domain: DAGVTQSPTHLIKTRGQQVTLRCSPISGHKSVSWYQQVLGQGPQFIFQYYEKEERGRGNFPDRFSARQFPNYSSELNVNALLLGDSALYLCASSLLGESNQPQHFGDGTRLSIL.

The table lists this clonotype with many counts. The chain combines TRBV27 with TRBJ2-3; 8 bases map to TRBD1. The CDR3 is 17 residues long. Germline CDR1 is MNHEY and CDR2 is SMNVEV (reference sequence). After removal of 6 bases from V and 2 bases from J, the junction contained 13 bases not matched to a gene. The CDR3 is CASSYPGGQGPTDTQYF. The CDR3 DNA reads TGTGCCAGCAGCTATCCCGGAGGACAGGGACCCACAGATACGCAGTATTTT.

This clonotype was seen repeatedly, ten times or more. This chain connects TRBV6-1 to TRBJ2-7, with D maybe TRBD1 (5 bases). The germline V gene has CDR1 MNHNS and CDR2 SASEGT. CDR3 length: 13 residues. The ends were cut back, 7 bases at V and 2 bases at J, with 12 bases in the middle. CDR3 loop: CASKGIGPYEQYF. The CDR3 region has the DNA TGTGCCAGCAAGGGGATAGGGCCCTACGAGCAGTACTTC.